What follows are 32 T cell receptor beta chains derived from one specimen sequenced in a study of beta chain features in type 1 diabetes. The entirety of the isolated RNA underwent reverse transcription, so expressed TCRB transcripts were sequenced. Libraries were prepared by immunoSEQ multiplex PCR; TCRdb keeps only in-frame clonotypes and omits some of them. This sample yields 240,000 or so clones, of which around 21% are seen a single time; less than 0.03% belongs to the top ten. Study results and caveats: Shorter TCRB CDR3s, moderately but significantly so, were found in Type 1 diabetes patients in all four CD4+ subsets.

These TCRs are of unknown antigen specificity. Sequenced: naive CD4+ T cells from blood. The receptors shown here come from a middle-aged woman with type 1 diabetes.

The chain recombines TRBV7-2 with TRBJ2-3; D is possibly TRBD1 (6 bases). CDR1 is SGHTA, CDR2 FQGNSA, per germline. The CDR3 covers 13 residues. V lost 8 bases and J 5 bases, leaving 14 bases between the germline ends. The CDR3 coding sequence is TGTGCCAGCGGTTGGCAGGGGCAAGATACGCAGTATTTT. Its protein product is CASGWQGQDTQYF.

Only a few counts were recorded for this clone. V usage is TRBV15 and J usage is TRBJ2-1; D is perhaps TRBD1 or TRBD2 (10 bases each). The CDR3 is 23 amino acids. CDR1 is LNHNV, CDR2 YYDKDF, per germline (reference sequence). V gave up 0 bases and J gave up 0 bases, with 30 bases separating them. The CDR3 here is CATSRERSTGTGEREGSYNEQFF. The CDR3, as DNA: TGTGCCACCAGCAGAGAGCGGTCCACCGGGACAGGGGAGCGGGAGGGCTCCTACAATGAGCAGTTCTTC. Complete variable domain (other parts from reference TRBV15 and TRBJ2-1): DAMVIQNPRYQVTQFGKPVTLSCSQTLNHNVMYWYQQKSSQAPKLLFHYYDKDFNNEADTPDNFQSRRPNTSFCFLDIRSPGLGDTAMYLCATSRERSTGTGEREGSYNEQFFGPGTRLTVL.

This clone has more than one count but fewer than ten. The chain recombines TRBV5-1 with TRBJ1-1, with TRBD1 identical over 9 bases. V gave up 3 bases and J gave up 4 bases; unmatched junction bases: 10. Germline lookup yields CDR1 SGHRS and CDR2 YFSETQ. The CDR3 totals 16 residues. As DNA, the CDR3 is TGCGCCAGCAGCTCAGGGACGACAGGGGGACTCACTGAAGCTTTCTTT. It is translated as CASSSGTTGGLTEAFF.

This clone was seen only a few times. CDR3: CASNHDSAEQYF. In DNA form, the CDR3 reads TGTGCCAGCAACCACGACAGTGCCGAGCAGTACTTC. This sequence joins TRBV7-9 and TRBJ2-7; a weak D match, TRBD1 (5 bases). The V end was cut by 7 bases, the J end by 6 bases, with 13 bases between. This CDR3 has 12 amino acids. Germline V gene data show CDR1 as SEHNR and CDR2 as FQNEAQ (reference sequence).

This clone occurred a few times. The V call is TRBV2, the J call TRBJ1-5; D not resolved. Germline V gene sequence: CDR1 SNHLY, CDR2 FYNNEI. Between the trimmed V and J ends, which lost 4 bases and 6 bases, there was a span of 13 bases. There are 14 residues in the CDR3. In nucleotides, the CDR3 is TGTGCCAGCAGTGTCGAGGGCTTGGCTCAGCCCCAGCATTTT. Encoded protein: CASSVEGLAQPQHF.

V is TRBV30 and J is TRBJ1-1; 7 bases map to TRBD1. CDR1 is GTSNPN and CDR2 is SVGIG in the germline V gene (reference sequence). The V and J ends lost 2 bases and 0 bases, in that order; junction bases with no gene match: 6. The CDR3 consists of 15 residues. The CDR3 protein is CAWSPNRGLNTEAFF. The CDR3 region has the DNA TGTGCCTGGAGTCCCAACAGGGGACTGAACACTGAAGCTTTCTTT.

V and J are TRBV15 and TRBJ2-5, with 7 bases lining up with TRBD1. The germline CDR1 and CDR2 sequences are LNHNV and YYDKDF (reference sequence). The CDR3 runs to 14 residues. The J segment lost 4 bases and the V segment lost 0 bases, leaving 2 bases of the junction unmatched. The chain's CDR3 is CATSRDRDRETQYF. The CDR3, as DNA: TGTGCCACCAGCAGAGATCGGGACAGAGAGACCCAGTACTTC.

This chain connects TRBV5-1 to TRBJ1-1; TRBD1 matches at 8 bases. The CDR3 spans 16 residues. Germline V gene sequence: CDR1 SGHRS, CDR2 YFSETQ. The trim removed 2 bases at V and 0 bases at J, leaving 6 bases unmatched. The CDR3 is CASSFGTGKMNTEAFF. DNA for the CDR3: TGCGCCAGCAGCTTCGGGACAGGAAAAATGAACACTGAAGCTTTCTTT.

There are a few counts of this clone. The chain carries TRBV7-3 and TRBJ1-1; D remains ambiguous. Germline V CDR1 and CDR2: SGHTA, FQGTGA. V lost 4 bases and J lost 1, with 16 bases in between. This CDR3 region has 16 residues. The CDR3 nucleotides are TGTGCCAGCAGCTCCACCATCGGAGCTCCGAACACTGAAGCTTTCTTT. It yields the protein CASSSTIGAPNTEAFF. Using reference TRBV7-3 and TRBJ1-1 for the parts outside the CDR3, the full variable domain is GAGVSQTPSNKVTEKGKYVELRCDPISGHTALYWYRQSLGQGPEFLIYFQGTGAADDSGLPNDRFFAVRPEGSVSTLKIQRTERGDSAVYLCASSSTIGAPNTEAFFGQGTRLTVV.

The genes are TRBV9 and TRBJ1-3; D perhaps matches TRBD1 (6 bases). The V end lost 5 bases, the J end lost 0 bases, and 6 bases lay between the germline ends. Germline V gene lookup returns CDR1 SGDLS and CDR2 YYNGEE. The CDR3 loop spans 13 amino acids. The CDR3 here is CASRDSSGNTIYF. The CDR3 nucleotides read TGTGCCAGCAGGGACAGCTCTGGAAACACCATATATTTT.

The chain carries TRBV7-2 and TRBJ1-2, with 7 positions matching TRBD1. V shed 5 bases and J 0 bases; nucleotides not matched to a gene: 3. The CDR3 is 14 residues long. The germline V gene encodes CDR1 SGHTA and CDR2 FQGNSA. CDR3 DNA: TGTGCCAGCAGCCAAGGGACAGCTAACTATGGCTACACCTTC. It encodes CASSQGTANYGYTF.

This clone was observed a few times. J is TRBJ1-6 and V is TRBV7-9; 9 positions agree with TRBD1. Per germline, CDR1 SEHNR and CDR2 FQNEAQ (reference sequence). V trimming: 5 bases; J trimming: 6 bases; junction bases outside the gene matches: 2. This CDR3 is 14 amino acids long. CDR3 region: CASSRTGVNSPLHF. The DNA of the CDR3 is TGTGCCAGCAGCCGGACAGGGGTTAATTCACCCCTCCACTTT.

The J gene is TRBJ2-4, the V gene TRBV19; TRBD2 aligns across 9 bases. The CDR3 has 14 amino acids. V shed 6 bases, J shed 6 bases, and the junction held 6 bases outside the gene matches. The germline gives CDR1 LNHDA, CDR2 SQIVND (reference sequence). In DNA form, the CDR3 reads TGTGCCAGTAGACTAGCGGGTGGAGGAAACATTCAGTACTTC. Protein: CASRLAGGGNIQYF.

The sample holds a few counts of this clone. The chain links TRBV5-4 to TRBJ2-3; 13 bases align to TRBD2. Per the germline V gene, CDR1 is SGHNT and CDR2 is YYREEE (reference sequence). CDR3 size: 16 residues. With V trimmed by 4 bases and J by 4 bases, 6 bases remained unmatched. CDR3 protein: CASSTRTSGSADTQYF. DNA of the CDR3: TGTGCCAGCAGCACCCGGACTAGCGGGAGTGCAGATACGCAGTATTTT.

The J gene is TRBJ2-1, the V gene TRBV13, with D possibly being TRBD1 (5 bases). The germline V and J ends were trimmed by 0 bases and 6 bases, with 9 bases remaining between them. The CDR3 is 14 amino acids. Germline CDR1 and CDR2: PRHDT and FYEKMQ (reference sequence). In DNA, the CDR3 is TGTGCCAGCAGCTTAGGTAGGGGAAGCAATGAGCAGTTCTTC. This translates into CASSLGRGSNEQFF. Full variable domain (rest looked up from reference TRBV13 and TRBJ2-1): AAGVIQSPRHLIKEKRETATLKCYPIPRHDTVYWYQQGPGQDPQFLISFYEKMQSDKGSIPDRFSAQQFSDYHSELNMSSLELGDSALYFCASSLGRGSNEQFFGPGTRLTVL.

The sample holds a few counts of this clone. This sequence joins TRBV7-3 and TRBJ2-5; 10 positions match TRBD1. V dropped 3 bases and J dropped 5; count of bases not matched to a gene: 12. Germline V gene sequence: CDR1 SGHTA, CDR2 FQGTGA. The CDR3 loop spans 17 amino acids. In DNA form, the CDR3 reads TGTGCCAGCAGCTTCCATAAGAGTGGACAGGGGGACGAGACCCAGTACTTC. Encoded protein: CASSFHKSGQGDETQYF.

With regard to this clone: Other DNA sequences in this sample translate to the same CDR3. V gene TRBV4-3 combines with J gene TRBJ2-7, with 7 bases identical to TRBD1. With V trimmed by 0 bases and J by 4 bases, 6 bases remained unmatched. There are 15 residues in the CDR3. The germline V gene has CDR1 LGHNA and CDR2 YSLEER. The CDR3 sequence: CASSQERDSFYEQYF. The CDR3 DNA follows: TGCGCCAGCAGCCAAGAACGGGACAGTTTTTACGAGCAGTACTTC.

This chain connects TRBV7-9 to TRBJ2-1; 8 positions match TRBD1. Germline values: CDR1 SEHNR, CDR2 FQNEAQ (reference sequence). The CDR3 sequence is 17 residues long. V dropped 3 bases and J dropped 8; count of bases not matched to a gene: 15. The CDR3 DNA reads TGTGCCAGCAGCTTTATGACAGGGACGGCGGGACAGGATGAGCAGTTCTTC. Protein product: CASSFMTGTAGQDEQFF.

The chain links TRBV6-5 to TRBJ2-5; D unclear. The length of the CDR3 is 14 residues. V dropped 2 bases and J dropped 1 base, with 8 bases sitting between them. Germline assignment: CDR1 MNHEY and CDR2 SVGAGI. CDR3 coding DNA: TGTGCCAGCAGTTACGGGCAGATCCAAGAGACCCAGTACTTC. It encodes CASSYGQIQETQYF.

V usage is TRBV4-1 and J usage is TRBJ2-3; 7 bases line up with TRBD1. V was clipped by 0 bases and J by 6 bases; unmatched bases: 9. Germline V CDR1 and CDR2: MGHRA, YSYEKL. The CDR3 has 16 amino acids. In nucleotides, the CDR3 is TGCGCCAGCAGCCAAGATGAGTCCAGGGGGTGGGATACGCAGTATTTT. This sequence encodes CASSQDESRGWDTQYF.

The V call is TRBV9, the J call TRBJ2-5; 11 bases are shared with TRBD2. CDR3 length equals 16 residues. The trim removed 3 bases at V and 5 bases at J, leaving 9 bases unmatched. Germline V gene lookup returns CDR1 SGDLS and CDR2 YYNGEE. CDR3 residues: CASSESPLAGGETQYF. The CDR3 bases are TGTGCCAGCAGCGAGAGCCCTCTAGCGGGGGGCGAGACCCAGTACTTC.

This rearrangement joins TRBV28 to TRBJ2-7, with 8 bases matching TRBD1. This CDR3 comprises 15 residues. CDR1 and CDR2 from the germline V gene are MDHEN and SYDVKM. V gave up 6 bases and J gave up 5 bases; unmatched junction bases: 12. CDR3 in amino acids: CASRAGGPALDEQYF. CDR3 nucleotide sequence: TGTGCCAGCAGGGCAGGGGGCCCTGCGCTGGACGAGCAGTACTTC.

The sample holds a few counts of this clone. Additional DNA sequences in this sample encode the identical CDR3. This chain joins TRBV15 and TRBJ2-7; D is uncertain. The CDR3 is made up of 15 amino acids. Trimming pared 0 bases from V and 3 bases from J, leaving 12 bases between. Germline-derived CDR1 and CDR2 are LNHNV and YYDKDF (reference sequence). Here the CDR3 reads CATSRDRVNSYEQYF. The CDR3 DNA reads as TGTGCCACCAGCAGAGATCGAGTCAACAGCTACGAGCAGTACTTC. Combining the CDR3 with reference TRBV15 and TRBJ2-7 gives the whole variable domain DAMVIQNPRYQVTQFGKPVTLSCSQTLNHNVMYWYQQKSSQAPKLLFHYYDKDFNNEADTPDNFQSRRPNTSFCFLDIRSPGLGDTAMYLCATSRDRVNSYEQYFGPGTRLTVT.

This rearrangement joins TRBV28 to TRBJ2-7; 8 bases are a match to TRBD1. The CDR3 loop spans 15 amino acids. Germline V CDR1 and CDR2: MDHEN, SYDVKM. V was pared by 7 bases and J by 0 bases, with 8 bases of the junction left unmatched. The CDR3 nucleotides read TGTGCCAGCAACCCGGGACAGGTATACTCCTACGAGCAGTACTTC. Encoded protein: CASNPGQVYSYEQYF.

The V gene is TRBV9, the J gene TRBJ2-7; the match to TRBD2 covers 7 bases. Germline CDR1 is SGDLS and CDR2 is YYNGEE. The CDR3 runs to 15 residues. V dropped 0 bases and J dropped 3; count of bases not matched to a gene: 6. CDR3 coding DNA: TGTGCCAGCAGCGTAGGGGTAGCGGGTCTCTACGAGCAGTACTTC. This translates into CASSVGVAGLYEQYF.

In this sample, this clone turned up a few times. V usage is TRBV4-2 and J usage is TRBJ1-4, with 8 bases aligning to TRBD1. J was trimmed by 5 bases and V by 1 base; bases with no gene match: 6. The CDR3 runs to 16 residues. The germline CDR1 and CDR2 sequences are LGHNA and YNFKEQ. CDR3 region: CASSQGDGTGNEKLFF. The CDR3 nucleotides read TGTGCCAGCAGCCAAGGGGATGGGACAGGAAATGAAAAACTGTTTTTT.

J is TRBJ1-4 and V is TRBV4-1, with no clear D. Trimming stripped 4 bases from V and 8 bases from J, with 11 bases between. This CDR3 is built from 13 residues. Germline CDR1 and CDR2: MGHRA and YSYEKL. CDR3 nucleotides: TGCGCCAGCAGCCGCGGATTTGGGGAAAAACTGTTTTTT. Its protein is CASSRGFGEKLFF.

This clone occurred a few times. CDR3 nucleotides: TGTGCCAGCAGTTTGCCGGGACAGCAAGAGACCCAGTACTTC. It codes for CASSLPGQQETQYF. The V gene is TRBV6-6, the J gene TRBJ2-5; TRBD1 matches 7 bases. This CDR3 is built from 14 residues. V shed 4 bases, J shed 2 bases, and the junction held 4 bases outside the gene matches. Germline V gene lookup returns CDR1 MNHNY and CDR2 SVGAGI (reference sequence).

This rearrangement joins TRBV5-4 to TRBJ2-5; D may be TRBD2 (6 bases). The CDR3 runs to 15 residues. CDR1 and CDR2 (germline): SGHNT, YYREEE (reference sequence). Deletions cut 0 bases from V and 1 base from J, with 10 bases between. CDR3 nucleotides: TGTGCCAGCAGCTTGGCGGAGGGGTTCCAAGAGACCCAGTACTTC. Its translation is CASSLAEGFQETQYF.

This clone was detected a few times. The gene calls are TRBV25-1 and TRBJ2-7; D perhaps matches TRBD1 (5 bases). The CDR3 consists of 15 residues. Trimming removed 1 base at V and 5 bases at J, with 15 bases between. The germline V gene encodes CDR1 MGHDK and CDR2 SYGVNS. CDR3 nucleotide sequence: TGTGCCAGCAGTGAATCGGCAGGGTTGATTAACGAGCAGTACTTC. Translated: CASSESAGLINEQYF.

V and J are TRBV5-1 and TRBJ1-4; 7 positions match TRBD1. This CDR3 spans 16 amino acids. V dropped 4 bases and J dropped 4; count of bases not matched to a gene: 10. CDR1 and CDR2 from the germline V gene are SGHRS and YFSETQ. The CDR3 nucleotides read TGCGCCAGCAGCCCCGGGCCGGGACAGAGTAATGAAAAACTGTTTTTT. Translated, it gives CASSPGPGQSNEKLFF. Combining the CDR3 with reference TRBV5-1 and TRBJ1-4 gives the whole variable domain KAGVTQTPRYLIKTRGQQVTLSCSPISGHRSVSWYQQTPGQGLQFLFEYFSETQRNKGNFPGRFSGRQFSNSRSEMNVSTLELGDSALYLCASSPGPGQSNEKLFFGSGTQLSVL.

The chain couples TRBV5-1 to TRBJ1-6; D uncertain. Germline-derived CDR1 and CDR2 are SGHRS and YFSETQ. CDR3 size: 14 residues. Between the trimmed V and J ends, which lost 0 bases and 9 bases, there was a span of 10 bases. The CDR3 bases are TGCGCCAGCAGCTTGGCACTGGGCCCTTCACCCCTCCACTTT. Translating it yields CASSLALGPSPLHF.